This T cell receptor beta chain was recovered during a study of T cell responses to AZD1222 COVID-19 vaccine. Points on this clone: The target antigen is unknown.

Here immunoSEQ multiplex PCR was the method, and the copy in TCRdb shows in-frame clones only, minus some. The sample yields roughly 100,000 clones, more than 85% seen once. Broader study findings: Recipients of AZD1222 seropositive at baseline numbered only 6 or 7. The donors showed a predominance of white British ancestry and of females, with possible underestimation of clonal diversity. Distributed over spike, vaccine-associated CD4 TCRs predominated at 160-218 and 743-854.

The CDR3 sequence is 13 residues long. Germline CDR1 is LNHDA and CDR2 is SQIVND (reference sequence). J gave up 2 bases and V 8 bases, and 3 bases lay outside the gene matches. This material consisted of peripheral blood, taken on day 0 of AZD1222 vaccination. This clonotype was obtained from an adult in good health. The chain recombines TRBV19 with TRBJ2-3; 8 nucleotides line up with TRBD1. CDR3: CASGDRFTDTQYF. The CDR3 DNA reads as TGTGCCAGTGGGGACAGGTTCACAGATACGCAGTATTTT.